This TCR beta chain was captured in a study of shared clonotypes between healthy human individuals (dated by TCRdb to the early 2020s). Turning to the overall study: A few men and two women, aged 18 to 49 years, made up the cohort. For each donor, three plates each were used for CD4 naive and CD4 memory, two plates were used for CD8 naive, and one plate was used for CD8 memory. To estimate repertoire size and how much clonotypes are shared between individuals, the study performed deep sequencing of blood TCR repertoires from roughly five healthy adults. Different laboratories and diverse techniques were used to prepare libraries and sequence TCR repertoires, to increase sequencing depth and limit assay-specific biases. Each donor's leukapheresis produced roughly between roughly 0.85 and 10 billion PBMCs.

Using the deep immunoSEQ assay, TCR CDR3 regions were amplified from genomic DNA by multiplex PCR. Genomic DNA extracted from each cell subset was distributed evenly over all wells of several immunoSEQ 96-well plates, and each plate served as one replicate. For sorted subsets, each replicate PCR was loaded with roughly 0.2 ug genomic DNA, equivalent to 25,000 to 30,000 T cell genomes. The purified libraries were quantified using a Qubit 3.0 fluorometer, sized with a Bioanalyzer 2100, and then quantified again using the KAPA Library Quantification kit. Every immunoSEQ 96-well plate was sequenced on a separate single-read 150-cycle Illumina NextSeq 550 flow cell. The authors processed their data as follows. Because the immunoSEQ output held only junctional sequences and lacked quality scores, the filtering could not match the filtering applied to full-length reads. Sequences were annotated with PyIR, a Python wrapper for IgBLAST v1.9, and V/J genes and CDR3 were assigned using IMGT germline references. Reads were removed for weak V/J assignments (E-value above 1e-6), missing CDR3, stop codons, out-of-frame junctions, or ambiguous translated residues. V3J clonotypes were defined by identical inferred V gene, J gene, and CDR3 amino acid sequence. Percentage overlap between repertoires was calculated by dividing the number of shared unique clonotypes by the size of the smaller repertoire. Three approaches were used to assess repertoire richness: RTK rarefaction, the Chao1 estimator, and Recon v2.1 estimates of unobserved clonotypes. Generation probabilities for all TCRbeta clonotypes obtained by the gDNA method from four donors were computed using OLGA. TCRdb limited this immuneACCESS table to in-frame rearrangements with V and J called. A share of clones is missing; checked studies link under half to unresolved V genes, and the rest is unexplained. The V and J calls and clone size were taken over from that table, and D and trimming were inferred from the DNA. The sample table shows around 550,000 clones, and roughly 96% are seen once. The biggest ten clones account for 0.11% of the sample.

Here is what the overall study found, with its caveats: Higher generation probabilities were observed for clonotypes shared by all four sorted-subset donors than for non-shared clonotypes. Pairwise subsampling indicated that sequencing depth was expected to affect the degree of clonotype sharing among donors. Estimated clonotype richness was generally larger for naive than for memory subsets. Even with the large sequencing depth, rarefaction of the sorted-subset datasets indicated that sequencing was incomplete. Sharing across a few donors was observed for approximately 5% of naive CD4, less than 4% of naive CD8, 2% to 2.5% of memory CD4, and around 0.4% of memory CD8 clonotypes. The genetic and exposure-history diversity represented was limited by the small number of donors. Sampling was limited to blood, and TCR repertoires in tissue likely differ from TCR repertoires in blood.

CD8 naive samples were CD45RO-negative cells positively selected for CCR7, giving a CD45RA+CCR7+ population that excluded TemRA cells. Donors were healthy HIV-negative adults with no recently reported acute infections or vaccinations. Every donor was a Caucasian adult living in Nashville, Tennessee, USA. After blood collection by leukapheresis, PBMCs were isolated using Ficoll-Histopaque density gradient centrifugation and then cryopreserved in the vapor phase of liquid nitrogen. Analytical flow cytometry was used to check the purity and quantity of each magnetically sorted T cell population. Each sorted fraction had its genomic DNA isolated and then quantified by UV absorbance on a Nanodrop 2000c. As concerns this clone: The target of this receptor is not known. No base-level quality is on record; no much larger clone is a single base apart. Other nucleotide sequences from this sample produce the same CDR3.

V drops 5 bases and J drops 4 bases, leaving 8 bases in between. The CDR3, cysteine through phenylalanine, is 12 amino acids long. Just CDR3 DNA is preserved here, 36 bases in frame from base 1. Taken from the germline V gene, the CDR1 and CDR2 loops are MDHEN and SYDVKM. The TCR sequence derives from a woman in her twenties or thirties in good health. Sequencing was done on a sample of naive CD8+ T cells sorted from blood. Explained via the paper, the cell subset or site label denotes: CD45RA+CCR7+. The V and J genes are TRBV28 and TRBJ1-1; TRBD1 is a possible D gene, resting on 5 matching bases. The DNA sequence is as follows: TGTGCCAGCAGTCCGGGGGGCACTGAAGCTTTCTTT. This gives the protein CASSPGGTEAFF.